This is a list of T cell receptor beta chains from one sample in a study of siplizumab effects on memory and regulatory T cells. Sequencing used immunoSEQ multiplex PCR; TCRdb keeps in-frame clones, though not all of them. The data contain 97,000 or so clones, 80% to 95% of them singletons. Sequenced: CD4+ T cells sorted from blood. These receptors were obtained from a human donor in good health. The CDR3 runs from the conserved cysteine through the conserved F or W. Fields, in order: J gene, D gene, V gene, clone size, CDR3 DNA, CDR3 protein. A D gene is named only where the DNA matches it firmly. Clone size is shown for a subset of rows, as once, few, many or a class of expanded clone.

j_call: TRBJ2-1; d_call: TRBD2; v_call: TRBV4-1; clone_size: .; cdr3_nt: TGCGCCAGCAGCCAAGCCCTGACAGCTAGCGGTGGCAATGAGCAGTTCTTC; cdr3_aa: CASSQALTASGGNEQFF
j_call: TRBJ1-1; d_call: .; v_call: TRBV27; clone_size: .; cdr3_nt: TGTGCCAGCAGTTTCCGGGCCATGAACACTGAAGCTTTCTTT; cdr3_aa: CASSFRAMNTEAFF
j_call: TRBJ1-2; d_call: TRBD1; v_call: TRBV19; clone_size: .; cdr3_nt: TGTGCCACCTGGACAGGGGCTGGCTACACCTTC; cdr3_aa: CATWTGAGYTF
j_call: TRBJ2-7; d_call: .; v_call: TRBV5-1; clone_size: .; cdr3_nt: TGCGCCAGTTCCGGGACCCCGTCCTACGAGCAGTACTTC; cdr3_aa: CASSGTPSYEQYF
j_call: TRBJ1-6; d_call: .; v_call: TRBV28; clone_size: .; cdr3_nt: TGTGCCAGCTTAAAACAGGGTAACTCACCCCTCCACTTT; cdr3_aa: CASLKQGNSPLHF
j_call: TRBJ2-4; d_call: .; v_call: TRBV21-1; clone_size: .; cdr3_nt: TGTGCCAGCAGCAATAACGGCCGTTTAGCCAAAAACATTCAGTACTTC; cdr3_aa: CASSNNGRLAKNIQYF
j_call: TRBJ2-3; d_call: .; v_call: TRBV5-8; clone_size: .; cdr3_nt: TGTGCCAGCAGCTTGGGGCGGTGGAAGGCAGATACGCAGTATTTT; cdr3_aa: CASSLGRWKADTQYF
j_call: TRBJ2-2; d_call: .; v_call: TRBV5-5; clone_size: .; cdr3_nt: TGTGCCAGCAGCTTGGTGCACCAGATCAACACCGGGGAGCTGTTTTTT; cdr3_aa: CASSLVHQINTGELFF
j_call: TRBJ2-4; d_call: TRBD2; v_call: TRBV28; clone_size: .; cdr3_nt: TGTGCCAGTCATAGCGGGAGGGCCGGGGACAAAAACATTCAGTACTTC; cdr3_aa: CASHSGRAGDKNIQYF
j_call: TRBJ2-7; d_call: .; v_call: TRBV10-3; clone_size: .; cdr3_nt: TGTGCCACCTCGATCACCTACGAGCAGTACTTC; cdr3_aa: CATSITYEQYF
j_call: TRBJ2-1; d_call: TRBD2; v_call: TRBV30; clone_size: .; cdr3_nt: TGTGCCTGGAGAATTCTAGCGGGAGCCCACTACAATGAGCAGTTCTTC; cdr3_aa: CAWRILAGAHYNEQFF
j_call: TRBJ1-5; d_call: TRBD1; v_call: TRBV6-1; clone_size: .; cdr3_nt: TGTGCCAGCAGAAACAGGGGATCGAGTCAGCCCCAGCATTTT; cdr3_aa: CASRNRGSSQPQHF
j_call: TRBJ2-1; d_call: TRBD2; v_call: TRBV7-9; clone_size: .; cdr3_nt: TGTGCCAGCGGGTACGGGGGACTAGCGAGGAATGAGCAGTTCTTC; cdr3_aa: CASGYGGLARNEQFF
j_call: TRBJ1-3; d_call: .; v_call: TRBV28; clone_size: .; cdr3_nt: TGTGCCAGCAGTTTAGACGTGTCTGGAAACACCATATATTTT; cdr3_aa: CASSLDVSGNTIYF
j_call: TRBJ2-2; d_call: TRBD2; v_call: TRBV5-1; clone_size: .; cdr3_nt: TGCGCCAGCAGCTTGCGACAGACTAGCGGAAAACCCACCGGGGAGCTGTTTTTT; cdr3_aa: CASSLRQTSGKPTGELFF
j_call: TRBJ1-5; d_call: TRBD1; v_call: TRBV18; clone_size: .; cdr3_nt: TGTGCCAGCTCACCACAGGGTTCAGGGGGGGAGCCCCAGCATTTT; cdr3_aa: CASSPQGSGGEPQHF
j_call: TRBJ2-4; d_call: .; v_call: TRBV19; clone_size: .; cdr3_nt: TGTGCCAGTAGTATTCAGCAGGGGAACATTCAGTACTTC; cdr3_aa: CASSIQQGNIQYF
j_call: TRBJ2-2; d_call: TRBD1; v_call: TRBV5-4; clone_size: .; cdr3_nt: TGTGCCAGCACCAGGATCGGGACAGGGGGCTTCGGGGAGCTGTTTTTT; cdr3_aa: CASTRIGTGGFGELFF
j_call: TRBJ1-5; d_call: .; v_call: TRBV6-5; clone_size: .; cdr3_nt: TGTGCCAGCAGTTACGACGCAGCCCCCTTTCAGCCCCAGCATTTT; cdr3_aa: CASSYDAAPFQPQHF
j_call: TRBJ1-4; d_call: TRBD1; v_call: TRBV6-5; clone_size: .; cdr3_nt: TGTGCCAGCCGGGACAGGGGTGAAAAACTGTTTTTT; cdr3_aa: CASRDRGEKLFF
j_call: TRBJ1-1; d_call: .; v_call: TRBV29-1; clone_size: .; cdr3_nt: TGCAGCGTTGCAGGGATAATCACTGAAGCTTTCTTT; cdr3_aa: CSVAGIITEAFF
j_call: TRBJ1-1; d_call: .; v_call: TRBV28; clone_size: .; cdr3_nt: TGTGCCAGCAGTTTATCGGAGGGGTGGGGCTGGGGGACTGAAGCTTTCTTT; cdr3_aa: CASSLSEGWGWGTEAFF
j_call: TRBJ1-3; d_call: .; v_call: TRBV12-5; clone_size: once; cdr3_nt: TGTGCTAGGGGAAAGGCGCACTCTGGAAACACCATATATTTT; cdr3_aa: CARGKAHSGNTIYF
j_call: TRBJ1-2; d_call: .; v_call: TRBV5-1; clone_size: .; cdr3_nt: TGCGCCAGCAGCTTATCGGGTGACTATGGCTACACCTTC; cdr3_aa: CASSLSGDYGYTF
j_call: TRBJ1-1; d_call: TRBD1; v_call: TRBV6-5; clone_size: .; cdr3_nt: TGTGCCAGCAGTTACGAAGGACAGGGCTATGCTTTCTTT; cdr3_aa: CASSYEGQGYAFF
j_call: TRBJ1-6; d_call: TRBD1; v_call: TRBV9; clone_size: .; cdr3_nt: TGTGCCAGCAACACTTGGGACAGTAATTCACCCCTCCACTTT; cdr3_aa: CASNTWDSNSPLHF
j_call: TRBJ2-1; d_call: .; v_call: TRBV5-4; clone_size: .; cdr3_nt: TGTGCCAGCTCCTCCCCAGCGGCAAATGAGCAGTTCTTC; cdr3_aa: CASSSPAANEQFF
j_call: TRBJ2-6; d_call: .; v_call: TRBV5-4; clone_size: .; cdr3_nt: TGTGCCAGCAGCGGGTCTCCGTCCTCTGGGGCCAACGTCCTGACTTTC; cdr3_aa: CASSGSPSSGANVLTF
j_call: TRBJ2-7; d_call: TRBD2; v_call: TRBV7-9; clone_size: few; cdr3_nt: TGTACAATATTAGAACTAGCGGGAGGACCGGGGAACTTC; cdr3_aa: CTILELAGGPGNF
j_call: TRBJ2-3; d_call: .; v_call: TRBV11-2; clone_size: .; cdr3_nt: TGTGCCAGCAGCTTAGTGGTGCGGGTAAATCCAGATACGCAGTATTTT; cdr3_aa: CASSLVVRVNPDTQYF
j_call: TRBJ2-2; d_call: .; v_call: TRBV5-1; clone_size: .; cdr3_nt: TGCGCCAGCAGCTTTTATGAAGGGGCCAACACCGGGGAGCTGTTTTTT; cdr3_aa: CASSFYEGANTGELFF
j_call: TRBJ2-7; d_call: .; v_call: TRBV7-9; clone_size: once; cdr3_nt: TGTGCCAGCAGCTTAGTCGGGGGCGCAAACCTATACGAGCAGTACTTC; cdr3_aa: CASSLVGGANLYEQYF
j_call: TRBJ1-1; d_call: .; v_call: TRBV5-1; clone_size: .; cdr3_nt: TGCGCCAGCAGACTTTACACAGGGAAAACTGAAGCTTTCTTT; cdr3_aa: CASRLYTGKTEAFF
j_call: TRBJ2-3; d_call: .; v_call: TRBV28; clone_size: .; cdr3_nt: TGTGCCAGCAGTTCCATACATGACAGCACAGATACGCAGTATTTT; cdr3_aa: CASSSIHDSTDTQYF
j_call: TRBJ1-2; d_call: TRBD1; v_call: TRBV13; clone_size: .; cdr3_nt: TGTGCCAGCACCTCACTGACAGGGGGGGAATATGGCTACACCTTC; cdr3_aa: CASTSLTGGEYGYTF
j_call: TRBJ1-3; d_call: TRBD1; v_call: TRBV5-1; clone_size: .; cdr3_nt: TGCGCCAGCAGCTCACATCGGAACGACAGGGAGGATGGAAACACCATATATTTT; cdr3_aa: CASSSHRNDREDGNTIYF
j_call: TRBJ2-1; d_call: TRBD2; v_call: TRBV5-8; clone_size: .; cdr3_nt: TGTGCCAGCAGCTTCGGACTAGCGGGAGGTTACAATGAGCAGTTCTTC; cdr3_aa: CASSFGLAGGYNEQFF
j_call: TRBJ2-5; d_call: TRBD1; v_call: TRBV5-1; clone_size: .; cdr3_nt: TGCGCCAGCAGCTTAAACCGGGACAGGGGAAAAGAGACCCAGTACTTC; cdr3_aa: CASSLNRDRGKETQYF